Below are 19 T cell receptor beta chains sequenced from a single sample in a study of cytomegalovirus exposure and HLA in healthy donors. The PCR ran on 60 Vbeta and 13 Jbeta primers. Sequenced by immunoSEQ multiplex PCR; TCRdb stores in-frame clones only, minus some. The sample gives 180,000 or so clones, over 70% of which show up once; roughly 3.5% is in the top ten. The material sequenced was PBMCs. Source of these receptors: a woman aged 55-69 years in good health and CMV-seropositive.

The chain couples TRBV15 to TRBJ1-2, with 10 bases fitting TRBD1. CDR3 size: 14 residues. Germline V gives CDR1 LNHNV, CDR2 YYDKDF (reference sequence). The trim removed 1 base at V and 7 bases at J, leaving 3 bases unmatched. The CDR3 nucleotides are TGTGCCACCAGCAGAGGGGGGACAGGGGTTGGCTACACCTTC. Residues: CATSRGGTGVGYTF.

V and J are TRBV6-5 and TRBJ2-5; 13 bases line up with TRBD2. The germline V gene encodes CDR1 MNHEY and CDR2 SVGAGI. The CDR3 consists of 14 residues. After removal of 6 bases from V and 11 bases from J, the junction contained 9 bases not matched to a gene. CDR3 in amino acids: CASSEGLAGVLQYF. CDR3 bases: TGTGCCAGCAGCGAAGGACTAGCGGGAGTACTGCAGTACTTC.

This chain links TRBV7-2 with TRBJ1-3, with TRBD1 matching 7 bases. The CDR3 is 13 amino acids. The germline V gene has CDR1 SGHTA and CDR2 FQGNSA. Trimming took 10 bases from V and 4 from J; bases not matched to a gene: 7. As DNA, the CDR3 is TGTGCCATGGGCACAGGGGCCGGAAACACCATATATTTT. It specifies CAMGTGAGNTIYF.

This clone has more than one count but fewer than ten. CDR3 protein: CASSSTGTSAHEQFF. DNA of the CDR3: TGTGCCAGCAGCTCCACCGGGACTAGCGCACATGAGCAGTTCTTC. This chain joins TRBV7-3 and TRBJ2-1, with 10 positions matching TRBD2. V lost 4 bases to trimming and J lost 8 bases; unmatched junction nucleotides: 8. Per germline, CDR1 SGHTA and CDR2 FQGTGA. The CDR3 loop spans 15 amino acids.

Regarding this clone: One junction end disagrees with the germline gene, perhaps due to a read error. The gene calls are TRBV19 and TRBJ2-1; 11 positions agree with TRBD2. The CDR3 consists of 14 residues. The germline V gene has CDR1 LNHDA and CDR2 SQIVND (reference sequence). CDR3 sequence: CASSMSKLAGGVVF. The CDR3 bases are TGTGCCAGTAGTATGTCCAAATTAGCGGGAGGGGTTGTCTTC.

This chain uses TRBV30 with TRBJ2-7; possible D gene TRBD2, 5 bases. Trimming pared 1 base from V and 0 bases from J, leaving 10 bases between. Germline assignment: CDR1 GTSNPN and CDR2 SVGIG (reference sequence). The CDR3 has 14 residues. CDR3 in amino acids: CAWSGVGVSYEQYF. For the CDR3, the DNA is TGTGCCTGGAGTGGAGTCGGGGTCTCCTACGAGCAGTACTTC.

In its sample, this clone was seen a few times. J is TRBJ2-3 and V is TRBV5-1; 8 nucleotides agree with TRBD1. Germline assignment: CDR1 SGHRS and CDR2 YFSETQ. CDR3 size: 16 residues. Unmatched junction bases numbered 12, after V lost 5 bases and J lost 4 bases. CDR3 amino acids: CASSKKRAGGADTQYF. In DNA form, the CDR3 reads TGCGCCAGCAGTAAGAAAAGGGCAGGGGGCGCAGATACGCAGTATTTT.

The chain combines TRBV7-2 with TRBJ1-1, with 7 bases fitting TRBD1. Germline V lookup: CDR1 SGHTA, CDR2 FQGNSA. This CDR3 has 14 amino acids. The V segment lost 2 bases and the J segment 6 bases; nucleotides outside the gene matches: 6. CDR3 in amino acids: CASSLNRGKSEAFF. In DNA form, the CDR3 reads TGTGCCAGCAGCTTAAACAGGGGAAAGTCTGAAGCTTTCTTT.

The chain couples TRBV6-1 to TRBJ2-5; 7 nucleotides line up with TRBD2. This CDR3 spans 14 amino acids. CDR1 is MNHNS and CDR2 is SASEGT in the germline V gene. With V trimmed by 1 base and J by 5 bases, 4 bases remained unmatched. This chain's CDR3 is CASSEGGGGETQYF. CDR3 sequence (DNA): TGTGCCAGCAGTGAAGGGGGGGGAGGGGAGACCCAGTACTTC.

The rearrangement joins TRBV11-2 to TRBJ2-7, with 11 bases fitting TRBD1. Germline trimming cut 2 bases from V and 5 bases from J; bases unmatched to any gene: 5. The germline gives CDR1 SGHAT, CDR2 FQNNGV. CDR3 length equals 15 residues. The CDR3 nucleotides read TGTGCCAGCAGCTTACGGACAGGGGGCTTGAACGAGCAGTACTTC. Its protein is CASSLRTGGLNEQYF.

CDR3: CASSQDRTYGYTF. The CDR3 DNA sequence: TGCGCCAGCAGCCAAGATCGGACATATGGCTACACCTTC. This chain uses TRBV4-3 with TRBJ1-2, with D possibly TRBD1 on 5 matching bases. Trimming pared 0 bases from V and 5 bases from J, leaving 7 bases between. In germline, CDR1 is LGHNA, CDR2 YSLEER. This CDR3 is 13 amino acids long.

The chain couples TRBV9 to TRBJ1-6; D not resolved. CDR1 and CDR2 from the germline V gene are SGDLS and YYNGEE. The CDR3 totals 17 residues. Between the trimmed V and J ends, which lost 0 bases and 0 bases, there was a span of 10 bases. CDR3 DNA sequence: TGTGCCAGCAGCGTAGGTCCGGAGAGCTCCTATAATTCACCCCTCCACTTT. Its translation is CASSVGPESSYNSPLHF. Looking up the rest from reference TRBV9 and TRBJ1-6 gives the full variable domain: DSGVTQTPKHLITATGQRVTLRCSPRSGDLSVYWYQQSLDQGLQFLIQYYNGEERAKGNILERFSAQQFPDLHSELNLSSLELGDSALYFCASSVGPESSYNSPLHFGNGTRLTVT.

The gene calls are TRBV6-5 and TRBJ2-7; a possible D gene is TRBD2 (6 bases). V was clipped by 0 bases and J by 5 bases, with 17 bases between them. Germline CDR1 MNHEY, CDR2 SVGAGI. The CDR3 has 16 amino acids. CDR3 bases: TGTGCCAGCAGTTACTCGTTTCGTCAGGGAGGAAACGAGCAGTACTTC. Protein: CASSYSFRQGGNEQYF.

The rearrangement links TRBV9 to TRBJ2-1; 10 bases are a match to TRBD2. The germline gives CDR1 SGDLS, CDR2 YYNGEE. This CDR3 comprises 15 residues. J was trimmed by 7 bases and V by 0 bases; bases with no gene match: 4. Written as DNA, the CDR3 is TGTGCCAGCAGCGTAGCTCTAGCGGGAGTAAATGAGCAGTTCTTC. Amino acids: CASSVALAGVNEQFF.

This sequence joins TRBV14 and TRBJ1-1; unclear D gene. The CDR3 is made up of 15 amino acids. Germline CDR1 and CDR2: SGHDN and FVKESK. With 0 bases removed from V and 5 bases from J, the gap between germline ends came to 13 bases. CDR3 amino acids: CASSQETGDGTEAFF. For the CDR3, the DNA is TGTGCCAGCAGCCAAGAGACCGGGGATGGGACTGAAGCTTTCTTT.

V usage is TRBV18 and J usage is TRBJ2-1; D not certain. The germline gives CDR1 KGHSH, CDR2 LQKENI. The length of the CDR3 is 13 residues. Trimming pared 3 bases from V and 8 bases from J, leaving 11 bases between. The chain's CDR3 is CASSPLMRDEQFF. The CDR3 DNA reads as TGTGCCAGCTCACCTCTAATGCGCGATGAGCAGTTCTTC.

The V gene is TRBV6-1, the J gene TRBJ2-1; 8 bases map to TRBD2. There are 16 residues in the CDR3. V shed 3 bases and J 6 bases; nucleotides not matched to a gene: 10. The germline V gene has CDR1 MNHNS and CDR2 SASEGT. The CDR3: CASSEPGGSGSNEQFF. The CDR3 nucleotides are TGTGCCAGCAGTGAGCCGGGGGGGTCTGGGTCCAATGAGCAGTTCTTC.

This chain joins TRBV28 and TRBJ1-1; TRBD1 might be the D (6 bases). V was pared by 5 bases and J by 3 bases, with 19 bases between. Germline V gene data show CDR1 as MDHEN and CDR2 as SYDVKM. The CDR3 totals 16 residues. The CDR3 is CASSRGGAAQHTEAFF. CDR3 nucleotide sequence: TGTGCCAGCAGTCGCGGGGGGGCTGCCCAACACACTGAAGCTTTCTTT. Variable domain in full (rest from reference TRBV28 and TRBJ1-1): DVKVTQSSRYLVKRTGEKVFLECVQDMDHENMFWYRQDPGLGLRLIYFSYDVKMKEKGDIPEGYSVSREKKERFSLILESASTNQTSMYLCASSRGGAAQHTEAFFGQGTRLTVV.

A word on this clone: The sample contains more than one DNA sequence encoding this CDR3. J is TRBJ1-1 and V is TRBV28, with a tentative D call TRBD1 (6 bases). The CDR3 totals 14 residues. V lost 2 bases and J 5 bases, leaving 12 bases between the germline ends. Germline lookup yields CDR1 MDHEN and CDR2 SYDVKM. In nucleotides, the CDR3 is TGTGCCAGCAGTTTAGCATCAGGGGAGACTGAAGCTTTCTTT. This translates into CASSLASGETEAFF.